This TCR beta chain derives from a study of cytomegalovirus exposure and HLA in healthy donors. Details on this clone: What it recognizes is unknown.

Primers: 60 Vbeta forward and 13 Jbeta reverse. Measured with immunoSEQ multiplex PCR; TCRdb has only the in-frame clones, and not every one. The sample contains about 180,000 clones, more than 65% of which appear only once. Study-wide results and caveats: Previous analysis showed most TCR beta V segments were productive about 90% or about 30% of the time.

The sequence was collected from a girl aged 2 to 10 in good health and CMV-seropositive. Sequenced material: PBMCs.

CDR3 nucleotide sequence: TGTGCCAGCAGCCCAGAGGCCCCGGGGAGAAGCTCCTACGAGCAGTACTTC. As protein: CASSPEAPGRSSYEQYF. The chain has TRBV5-4 and TRBJ2-7, with D possibly TRBD2 on 5 matching bases. Germline-derived CDR1 and CDR2 are SGHNT and YYREEE (reference sequence). Trimming took 4 bases from V and 0 from J, leaving 20 bases between them. The CDR3 totals 17 residues.